These 30 T cell receptor beta chains came from one sample sequenced in a study of cytomegalovirus exposure and HLA in healthy donors. Amplification used 60 Vbeta primers and 13 Jbeta primers. Only in-frame clones appear in the TCRdb table, and some are missing; sequencing was by immunoSEQ multiplex PCR. The sample lists 80,000 to 100,000 clones, approximately 71% occurring once. Specimen: PBMCs. These receptors came from a young woman in good health and CMV-seropositive.

This clone was seen more than once but under ten times. The chain combines TRBV5-1 with TRBJ1-6; TRBD1 matches at 8 bases. V shed 2 bases and J 10 bases; nucleotides not matched to a gene: 8. The CDR3 sequence is 15 residues long. CDR1 is SGHRS, CDR2 YFSETQ, per germline. The CDR3 coding sequence is TGCGCCAGCAGCTTAACAGGGGGGTCGCGCTCACCCCTCCACTTT. Translation: CASSLTGGSRSPLHF.

The chain combines TRBV21-1 with TRBJ2-7; whether TRBD1, the table's D call, matches the DNA was not checked. TRBV21-1 is termed a pseudogene. The CDR3 extends over 18 amino acids. In DNA form, the CDR3 reads TGTGCCAGCGTCTTAACCATTCGTACGGACAGGCCTGGGTACGAGCAGTACTTC. Residues: CASVLTIRTDRPGYEQYF.

The chain joins TRBV7-2 to TRBJ1-6, with TRBD1 identical over 8 bases. Per the germline V gene, CDR1 is SGHTA and CDR2 is FQGNSA. The ends lost 3 bases at V and 7 bases at J; junction bases unmatched: 2. The CDR3 is made up of 14 amino acids. This chain's CDR3 is CASSLNRGNSPLHF. CDR3 coding DNA: TGTGCCAGCAGCTTGAACAGGGGGAATTCACCCCTCCACTTT. The whole variable domain, remainder taken from reference TRBV7-2 and TRBJ1-6, is GAGVSQSPSNKVTEKGKDVELRCDPISGHTALYWYRQSLGQGLEFLIYFQGNSAPDKSGLPSDRFSAERTGGSVSTLTIQRTQQEDSAVYLCASSLNRGNSPLHFGNGTRLTVT.

This chain uses TRBV9 with TRBJ2-7, with D tentatively TRBD1 (6 bases). V shed 4 bases and J shed 3 bases, with 14 bases lying between them. CDR1 and CDR2 (germline): SGDLS, YYNGEE. The CDR3 loop spans 14 amino acids. The chain's CDR3 is CASSPTGLFYEQYF. The CDR3 coding sequence is TGTGCCAGCAGCCCGACAGGTTTATTCTACGAGCAGTACTTC.

Concerning this clone itself: This same CDR3 is encoded by further DNA sequences in the sample. The chain carries TRBV19 and TRBJ2-7; 12 bases line up with TRBD2. Losses at the gene ends were 1 base for V and 2 bases for J; bases not matched to a gene: 3. Germline V lookup: CDR1 LNHDA, CDR2 SQIVND (reference sequence). The CDR3 contains 16 residues. The CDR3 sequence: CASSIGGLAGTYEQYF. The CDR3 DNA sequence: TGTGCCAGTAGTATAGGAGGACTAGCGGGAACCTACGAGCAGTACTTC.

V is TRBV6-4 and J is TRBJ2-3; 7 bases are shared with TRBD2. This CDR3 has 15 residues. Germline V gene data show CDR1 as MRHNA and CDR2 as SNTAGT. The junction had 2 bases not matched to a gene; V was cut back by 2 bases and J by 0 bases. In nucleotides, the CDR3 is TGTGCCAGCAGTGACCGAGCGGGGAGCACAGATACGCAGTATTTT. It codes for CASSDRAGSTDTQYF.

This clone was seen a few times. The chain combines TRBV11-2 with TRBJ2-2; D is unclear. This CDR3 has 13 amino acids. V lost 5 bases to trimming and J lost 6 bases, with 10 bases between them. Germline V gene data show CDR1 as SGHAT and CDR2 as FQNNGV. In nucleotides, the CDR3 is TGTGCCAGCAGCCCGGAGAGGCCCGGGGAGCTGTTTTTT. It specifies CASSPERPGELFF. The entire variable domain, with the rest obtained from reference TRBV11-2 and TRBJ2-2, is as follows: EAGVAQSPRYKIIEKRQSVAFWCNPISGHATLYWYQQILGQGPKLLIQFQNNGVVDDSQLPKDRFSAERLKGVDSTLKIQPAKLEDSAVYLCASSPERPGELFFGEGSRLTVL.

CDR3 sequence: CASSHPGLAGNEQFF. The CDR3 DNA reads TGTGCCAGCAGTCACCCGGGACTAGCGGGAAATGAGCAGTTCTTC. This chain uses TRBV6-6 with TRBJ2-1; 13 bases match TRBD2. Germline loops: CDR1 MNHNY, CDR2 SVGAGI (reference sequence). This CDR3 region has 15 residues. V trimming: 5 bases; J trimming: 7 bases; junction bases outside the gene matches: 5.

The V call is TRBV5-1, the J call TRBJ1-2; no definite D call. CDR1 is SGHRS and CDR2 is YFSETQ in the germline V gene. The CDR3 is 18 amino acids. V was pared by 4 bases and J by 1 base, with 23 bases between. The CDR3 bases are TGCGCCAGCAGCCCGCCGGGGATCCAAACGCTCCTTAACTATGGCTACACCTTC. This translates into CASSPPGIQTLLNYGYTF.

CDR3 DNA: TGTGCCAGCAGTTTACAAACTAGCGGGAGCACAGATACGCAGTATTTT. It is translated as CASSLQTSGSTDTQYF. The chain combines TRBV28 with TRBJ2-3; 9 nucleotides agree with TRBD2. The V and J ends lost 2 bases and 0 bases, in that order; junction bases with no gene match: 3. The CDR3 runs 16 residues. CDR1 is MDHEN, CDR2 SYDVKM, per germline.

V gene TRBV7-3 combines with J gene TRBJ2-2; D is possibly TRBD2 (7 bases). The CDR3 is 15 residues long. V lost 0 bases, J lost 6 bases, and 11 bases lay in between. Germline V gene data show CDR1 as SGHTA and CDR2 as FQGTGA. The DNA for the CDR3 is TGTGCCAGCAGCTTAACGACGGGGGGCGCCGGGGAGCTGTTTTTT. It encodes CASSLTTGGAGELFF.

This sequence joins TRBV5-5 and TRBJ2-7; TRBD2 aligns across 16 bases. Per germline, CDR1 SGHKS and CDR2 YYEKEE (reference sequence). The CDR3 sequence is 19 residues long. The V and J ends lost 0 bases and 1 base, in that order; junction bases with no gene match: 7. CDR3 nucleotides: TGTGCCAGCAGCTTGGCCGGGACTAGCGGGAGGGCCGCGTCCTACGAGCAGTACTTC. Amino acid sequence: CASSLAGTSGRAASYEQYF.

This clone was seen more than once but under ten times. The gene calls are TRBV29-1 and TRBJ1-1; D is uncertain. Germline V gene lookup returns CDR1 SQVTM and CDR2 ANQGSEA. The CDR3 is 10 amino acids. CDR3: CNTDRDEAFF. DNA of the CDR3: TGCAACACCGACCGGGATGAAGCTTTCTTT. The full variable domain, its missing parts supplied by reference TRBV29-1 and TRBJ1-1, is SAVISQKPSRDICQRGTSLTIQCQVDSQVTMMFWYRQQPGQSLTLIATANQGSEATYESGFVIDKFPISRPNLTFSTLTVSNMSPEDSSIYLCNTDRDEAFFGQGTRLTVV.

This clone was seen only once. The rearrangement links TRBV19 to TRBJ2-7; a possible D gene is TRBD1 (5 bases). The CDR3 covers 13 residues. CDR1 and CDR2 (germline): LNHDA, SQIVND (reference sequence). Trimming left V 3 bases short and J 2 bases short, with 8 bases between. CDR3 region: CASSMTATYEQYF. In DNA form, the CDR3 reads TGTGCCAGTAGTATGACAGCTACCTACGAGCAGTACTTC.

The chain employs TRBV11-3 and TRBJ2-7; D is unclear. V dropped 4 bases and J dropped 3 bases, with 10 bases sitting between them. The CDR3 sequence is 13 residues long. Germline-derived CDR1 and CDR2 are SGHNT and YENEEA. The CDR3 spells CASSYSPGYEQYF. In DNA, the CDR3 is TGTGCCAGCAGCTACTCTCCCGGCTACGAGCAGTACTTC.

The rearrangement uses TRBV29-1 and TRBJ2-3; TRBD1 matches 7 bases. Germline V lookup: CDR1 SQVTM, CDR2 ANQGSEA. The V and J ends lost 7 bases and 8 bases, in that order; junction bases with no gene match: 12. This CDR3 is built from 13 residues. Here the CDR3 DNA reads TGCAGCGGAGGACAGGCCTCAGGCAGTACGCAGTATTTT. Translating it yields CSGGQASGSTQYF.

This clone was counted a few times. V usage is TRBV6-1 and J usage is TRBJ2-7, with D unclear. Germline values: CDR1 MNHNS, CDR2 SASEGT. This CDR3 is built from 12 residues. With 3 bases removed from V and 1 base from J, the gap between germline ends came to 4 bases. The CDR3 spells CASSDGSYEQYF. The CDR3 bases are TGTGCCAGCAGTGACGGTTCCTACGAGCAGTACTTC.

The V call is TRBV4-2, the J call TRBJ1-1; weak D call: TRBD1 (6 bases). Between the trimmed V and J ends, which lost 2 bases and 3 bases, there was a span of 10 bases. The CDR3 consists of 14 residues. Looked up from germline, CDR1 is LGHNA and CDR2 is YNFKEQ. CDR3 sequence: CASSQWEGDTEAFF. DNA of the CDR3: TGTGCCAGCAGCCAATGGGAGGGGGACACTGAAGCTTTCTTT.

This clone was detected only a few times. A read error may produce the germline difference seen at one junction end. The chain couples TRBV7-9 to TRBJ2-1, with D tentatively TRBD2 (6 bases). The V gene's germline CDR1 is SEHNR and CDR2 FQNEAQ (reference sequence). This CDR3 region has 16 residues. CDR3 in DNA: TGTTCCAGCAGCTTACCTGGCGGGGCCTCCTACAATGAGCAGTTCTTC. Translating gives CSSSLPGGASYNEQFF. The variable domain in full, completed from reference TRBV7-9 and TRBJ2-1, reads DTGVSQNPRHKITKRGQNVTFRCDPISEHNRLYWYRQTLGQGPEFLTYFQNEAQLEKSRLLSDRFSAERPKGSFSTLEIQRTEQGDSAMYLCSSSLPGGASYNEQFFGPGTRLTVL.

This clone was seen once. The chain links TRBV10-1 to TRBJ2-5; 7 bases agree with TRBD1. TRBJ2-7 explains the end of the DNA better; the J call may be wrong. Germline-derived CDR1 and CDR2 are WNHNN and SYGVQD (reference sequence). The CDR3 has 13 residues. CDR3 nucleotide sequence: TGCGCCAGCAGCGGGACAGCCCCCTACGAGCAGTACTTC. It specifies CASSGTAPYEQYF.

The V call is TRBV21-1, the J call TRBJ2-1; TRBD2, the table's D call, was not compared with the DNA. TRBV21-1 is a listed pseudogene. The CDR3 covers 18 residues. In nucleotides, the CDR3 is TGTGCCAGCAGCAAACCCCCTTTTTGCAGCGGGAGTTGGGATGAGCAGTTCTTC. Its translation: CASSKPPFCSGSWDEQFF.

The rearrangement joins TRBV28 to TRBJ2-3, with unresolved D. CDR3 length: 15 amino acids. Trimming cost V 5 bases and J 1 base, with 13 bases left between them. Germline V gives CDR1 MDHEN, CDR2 SYDVKM. The DNA for the CDR3 is TGTGCCAGCAGTCCCATTTTATCAGGCACAGATACGCAGTATTTT. Protein: CASSPILSGTDTQYF. Full variable domain (remainder filled in from reference TRBV28 and TRBJ2-3): DVKVTQSSRYLVKRTGEKVFLECVQDMDHENMFWYRQDPGLGLRLIYFSYDVKMKEKGDIPEGYSVSREKKERFSLILESASTNQTSMYLCASSPILSGTDTQYFGPGTRLTVL.

The rearrangement uses TRBV6-1 and TRBJ1-1; D remains ambiguous. Germline V CDR1 and CDR2: MNHNS, SASEGT. This CDR3 comprises 14 residues. V was pared by 2 bases and J by 1 base, with 8 bases between. The CDR3 nucleotides read TGTGCCAGCAGTGAAACAACACCGAACACTGAAGCTTTCTTT. It encodes CASSETTPNTEAFF.

This clone was counted only a few times. The chain uses TRBV9 and TRBJ2-1; 8 positions match TRBD1. The length of the CDR3 is 13 residues. The germline V gene has CDR1 SGDLS and CDR2 YYNGEE. The CDR3: CDSPGTGYNEQFF. The CDR3 nucleotides are TGTGACTCCCCCGGGACAGGTTACAATGAGCAGTTCTTC.

CDR3 in amino acids: CASSPHRYLYEQYF. CDR3 DNA: TGTGCCAGCAGTCCCCATAGATATCTCTACGAGCAGTACTTC. The chain recombines TRBV28 with TRBJ2-7; D uncertain. The CDR3 covers 14 residues. The germline V and J ends were trimmed by 5 bases and 3 bases, with 14 bases remaining between them. CDR1 and CDR2 (germline): MDHEN, SYDVKM.

The chain links TRBV28 to TRBJ2-7; D uncertain. Deletions cut 8 bases from V and 2 bases from J, with 16 bases between. The germline V gene encodes CDR1 MDHEN and CDR2 SYDVKM. The CDR3 is 14 amino acids. The CDR3 DNA is TGTGCCAGCCGCCGAGAGAGTCTCACCTACGAGCAGTACTTC. Its translation is CASRRESLTYEQYF. Full variable domain (remainder filled in from reference TRBV28 and TRBJ2-7): DVKVTQSSRYLVKRTGEKVFLECVQDMDHENMFWYRQDPGLGLRLIYFSYDVKMKEKGDIPEGYSVSREKKERFSLILESASTNQTSMYLCASRRESLTYEQYFGPGTRLTVT.

This clone was counted a few times. The V gene is TRBV13, the J gene TRBJ2-1; 8 bases are a match to TRBD2. In germline, CDR1 is PRHDT, CDR2 FYEKMQ (reference sequence). V shed 5 bases, J shed 2 bases, and the junction held 5 bases outside the gene matches. The CDR3 has 15 residues. In nucleotides, the CDR3 is TGTGCCAGCAGCCAAGCGGGAGCGGCCTACAATGAGCAGTTCTTC. This translates into CASSQAGAAYNEQFF.

The J gene is TRBJ2-1, the V gene TRBV9, with TRBD2 identical over 8 bases. Trimming cost V 0 bases and J 6 bases; bases outside gene matches: 2. The CDR3 totals 14 residues. Germline V gives CDR1 SGDLS, CDR2 YYNGEE. The CDR3 protein is CASSVVSGANEQFF. The DNA of the CDR3 is TGTGCCAGCAGCGTAGTTAGCGGGGCCAATGAGCAGTTCTTC.

The sample holds a few counts of this clone. The chain carries TRBV4-2 and TRBJ2-1, with TRBD2 as a possible D gene (6 bases). The CDR3 is 17 residues long. Germline V gene sequence: CDR1 LGHNA, CDR2 YNFKEQ. Trimming took off 1 base at V and 3 bases at J, with 16 bases between the two ends. The CDR3 DNA is TGTGCCAGCAGCCAAGTGACCGGGGATAGCGGCTACAATGAGCAGTTCTTC. Translating it yields CASSQVTGDSGYNEQFF.

This chain links TRBV11-2 with TRBJ2-7, with a tentative D call TRBD2 (6 bases). CDR3 length: 17 residues. Trimming took off 0 bases at V and 4 bases at J, with 19 bases between the two ends. The germline V gene encodes CDR1 SGHAT and CDR2 FQNNGV. The CDR3 here is CASSLDGGTFPWYEQYF. The CDR3 nucleotides are TGTGCCAGCAGCTTAGATGGAGGGACTTTCCCATGGTACGAGCAGTACTTC.